This T cell receptor (beta chain) came from a study of early T cells in non-severe SARS-CoV-2 infection. Overall study findings and caveats: VDJdb matches were skewed toward anti-spike CD8 T cell responses.

There are a few counts of this clonotype. The antigen is unknown. The CDR3 extends over 17 amino acids. The V end was cut by 2 bases, the J end by 1 base, with 17 bases between. TCRdb re-called the 5' RACE reads through MiXCR, storing one row per CDR3 protein. The sample includes some 57,000 distinct CDR3 sequences, roughly 8.8% of them seen just once. The V call is TRBV12-3 or TRBV12-4, the J call TRBJ1-1; D is possibly TRBD1 (5 bases). Sequences were obtained from whole blood. The TCR comes from an adult who was a healthcare worker with PCR-confirmed SARS-CoV-2 infection or an uninfected control (not recorded which). The CDR3 here is CASSLISILGANTEAFF. In DNA, the CDR3 is TGTGCCAGCAGTTTAATATCCATATTAGGGGCGAACACTGAAGCTTTCTTT.